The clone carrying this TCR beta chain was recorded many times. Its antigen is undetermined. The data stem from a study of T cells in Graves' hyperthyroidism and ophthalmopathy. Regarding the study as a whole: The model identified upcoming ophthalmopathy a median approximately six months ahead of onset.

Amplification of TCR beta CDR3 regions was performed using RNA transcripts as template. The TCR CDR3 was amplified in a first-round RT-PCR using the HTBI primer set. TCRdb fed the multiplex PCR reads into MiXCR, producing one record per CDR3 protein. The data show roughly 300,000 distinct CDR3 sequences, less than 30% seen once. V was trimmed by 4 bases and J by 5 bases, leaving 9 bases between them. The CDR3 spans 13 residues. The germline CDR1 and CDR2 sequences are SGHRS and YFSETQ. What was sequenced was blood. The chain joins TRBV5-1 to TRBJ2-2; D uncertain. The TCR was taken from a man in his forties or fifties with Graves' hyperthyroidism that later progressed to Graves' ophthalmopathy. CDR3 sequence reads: CASSPDVTGELFF. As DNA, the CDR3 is TGCGCCAGCAGCCCGGATGTTACCGGGGAGCTGTTTTTT.